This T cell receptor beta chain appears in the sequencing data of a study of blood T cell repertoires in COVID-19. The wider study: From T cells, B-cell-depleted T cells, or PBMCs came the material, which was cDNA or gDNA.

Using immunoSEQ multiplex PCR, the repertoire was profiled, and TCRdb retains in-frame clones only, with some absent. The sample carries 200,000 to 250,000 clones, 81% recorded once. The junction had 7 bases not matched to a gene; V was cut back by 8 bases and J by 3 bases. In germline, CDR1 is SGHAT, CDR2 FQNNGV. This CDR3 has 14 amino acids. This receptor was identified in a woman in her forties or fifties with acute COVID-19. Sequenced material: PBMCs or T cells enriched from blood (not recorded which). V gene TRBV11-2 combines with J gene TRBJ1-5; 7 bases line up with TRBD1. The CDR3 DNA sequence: TGTGCCAGCGCGGGACAGAGGGTCAATCAGCCCCAGCATTTT. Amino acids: CASAGQRVNQPQHF. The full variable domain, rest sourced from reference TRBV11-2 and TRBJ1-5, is EAGVAQSPRYKIIEKRQSVAFWCNPISGHATLYWYQQILGQGPKLLIQFQNNGVVDDSQLPKDRFSAERLKGVDSTLKIQPAKLEDSAVYLCASAGQRVNQPQHFGDGTRLSIL.